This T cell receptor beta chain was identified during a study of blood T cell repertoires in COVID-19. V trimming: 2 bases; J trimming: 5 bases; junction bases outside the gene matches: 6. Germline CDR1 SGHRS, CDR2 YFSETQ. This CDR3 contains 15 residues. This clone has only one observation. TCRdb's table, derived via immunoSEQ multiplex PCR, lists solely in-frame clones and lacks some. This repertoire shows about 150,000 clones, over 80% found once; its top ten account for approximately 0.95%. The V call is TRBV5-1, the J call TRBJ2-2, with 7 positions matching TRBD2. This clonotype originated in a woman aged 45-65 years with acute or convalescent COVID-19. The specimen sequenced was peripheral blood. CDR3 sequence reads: CASSFSTSFTGELFF. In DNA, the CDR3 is TGCGCCAGCAGCTTTTCGACTAGCTTTACCGGGGAGCTGTTTTTT.